This T cell receptor beta chain stems from a study of patients and donors after allogeneic stem cell transplantation. Via MiXCR, TCRdb re-called the RT-PCR reads, giving one row per CDR3 protein. The sample has 100,000 to 130,000 distinct CDR3 sequences, 35% to 45% seen once. The trim removed 3 bases at V and 8 bases at J, leaving 9 bases unmatched. The length of the CDR3 is 15 residues. Germline V gives CDR1 MDHEN, CDR2 SYDVKM. Sequenced input: blood, either unsorted or a sorted T cell fraction (not recorded which). This clonotype was obtained from a human donor who was either an allogeneic HSCT recipient or a stem cell or donor lymphocyte infusion donor (not recorded which). It is not recorded whose cells these are; they may come from a transplant donor. The chain carries TRBV28 and TRBJ2-1; 8 nucleotides agree with TRBD1. The CDR3: CASSFNGQGSHEQFF. The CDR3 bases are TGTGCCAGCAGTTTCAACGGACAGGGATCCCATGAGCAGTTCTTC.